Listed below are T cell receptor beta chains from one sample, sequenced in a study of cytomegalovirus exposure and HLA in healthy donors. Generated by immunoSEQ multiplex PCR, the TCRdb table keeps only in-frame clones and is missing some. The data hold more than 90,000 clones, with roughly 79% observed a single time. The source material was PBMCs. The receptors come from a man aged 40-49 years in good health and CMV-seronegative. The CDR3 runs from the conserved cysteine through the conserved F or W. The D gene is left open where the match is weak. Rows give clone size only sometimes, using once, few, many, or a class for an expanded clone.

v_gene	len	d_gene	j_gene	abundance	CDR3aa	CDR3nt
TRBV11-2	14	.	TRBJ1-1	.	CASSLVGGATEAFF	TGTGCCAGCAGCTTAGTCGGGGGGGCCACTGAAGCTTTCTTT
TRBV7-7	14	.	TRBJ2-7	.	CASRQDDTEYEQYF	TGTGCCAGCAGACAAGACGACACAGAATACGAGCAGTACTTC
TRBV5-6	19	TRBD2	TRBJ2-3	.	CASSSMVGAAGEYTDTQYF	TGTGCCAGCAGCTCAATGGTAGGGGCAGCGGGAGAGTACACAGATACGCAGTATTTT
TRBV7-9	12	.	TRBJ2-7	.	CASSSLSGEPYF	TGTGCCAGCAGCTCCCTTAGCGGAGAACCGTACTTC
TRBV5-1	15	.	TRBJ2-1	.	CASSLAAGLYNEQFF	TGCGCCAGCAGCTTGGCGGCAGGACTCTACAATGAGCAGTTCTTC
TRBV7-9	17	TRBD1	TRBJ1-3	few	CASSVGQGAGSGNTIYF	TGTGCCAGCAGCGTCGGACAGGGGGCAGGCTCTGGAAACACCATATATTTT
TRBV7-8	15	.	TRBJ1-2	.	CASSLPARVNGGYTF	TGTGCCAGCAGCTTACCCGCCAGGGTCAATGGCGGCTACACCTTC
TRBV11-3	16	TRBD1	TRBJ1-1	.	CASSLTGTGRNTEAFF	TGTGCCAGCAGCTTAACCGGGACAGGGAGGAACACTGAAGCTTTCTTT
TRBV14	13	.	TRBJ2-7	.	CASIGGVAYEQYF	TGTGCCAGCATAGGAGGGGTAGCCTACGAGCAGTACTTC
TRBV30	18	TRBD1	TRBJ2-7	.	CAWSPPGQGPGGSYEQYF	TGTGCCTGGAGTCCACCGGGACAGGGACCCGGTGGCTCCTACGAGCAGTACTTC
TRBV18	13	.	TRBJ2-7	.	CASSPLSSYEQYF	TGTGCCAGCTCACCACTCTCTTCCTACGAGCAGTACTTC
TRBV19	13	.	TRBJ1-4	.	CASSSRSGEKLFF	TGTGCCAGTAGTAGCCGGTCGGGGGAAAAACTGTTTTTT
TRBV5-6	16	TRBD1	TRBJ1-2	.	CASSLGPGQGQGGYTF	TGTGCCAGCAGCTTGGGACCGGGACAGGGGCAGGGTGGCTACACCTTC
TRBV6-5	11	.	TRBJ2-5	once	CASSTWETQYF	TGTGCCAGCAGTACATGGGAGACCCAGTACTTC
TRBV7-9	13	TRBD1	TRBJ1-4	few	CSSSRTGGEKLFF	TGTTCCAGCAGCCGAACAGGGGGCGAAAAACTGTTTTTT
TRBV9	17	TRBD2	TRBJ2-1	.	CASNRGDGRGGRNEQFF	TGTGCCAGCAACCGAGGGGATGGGCGGGGGGGCCGCAATGAGCAGTTCTTC
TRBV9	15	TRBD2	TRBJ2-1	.	CASTFGTSGSNEQFF	TGTGCCAGCACCTTTGGGACTAGCGGGAGCAATGAGCAGTTCTTC
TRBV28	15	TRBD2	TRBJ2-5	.	CASSLWAGGRETQYF	TGTGCCAGCAGTTTATGGGCGGGGGGCCGGGAGACCCAGTACTTC
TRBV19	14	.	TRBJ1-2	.	CASIPPNSNYGYTF	TGTGCCAGTATTCCTCCTAACTCTAACTATGGCTACACCTTC
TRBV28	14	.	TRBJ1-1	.	CASRKVRVLTEAFF	TGTGCCAGCAGGAAGGTCCGGGTCCTCACTGAAGCTTTCTTT
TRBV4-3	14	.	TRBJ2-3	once	CASSQDLALDTQYF	TGCGCCAGCAGCCAAGATCTGGCTTTGGATACGCAGTATTTT
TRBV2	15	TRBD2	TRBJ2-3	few	CASRSLAGRGDTQYF	TGTGCCAGCAGGAGCTTAGCGGGGAGGGGAGATACGCAGTATTTT
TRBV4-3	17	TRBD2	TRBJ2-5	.	CASSQDPSGGARETQYF	TGCGCCAGCAGCCAAGATCCTAGCGGGGGGGCCCGGGAGACCCAGTACTTC
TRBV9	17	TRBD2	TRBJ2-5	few	CASSGQGVAGGQETQYF	TGTGCCAGCTCGGGACAAGGGGTAGCGGGGGGACAAGAGACCCAGTACTTC
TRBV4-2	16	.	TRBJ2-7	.	CASSQDRGGGPDEQYF	TGTGCCAGCAGCCAAGATCGAGGGGGGGGGCCCGACGAGCAGTACTTC
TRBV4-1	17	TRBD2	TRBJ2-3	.	CASSQEGAGGDTDTQYF	TGCGCCAGCAGCCAAGAGGGCGCGGGAGGCGACACAGATACGCAGTATTTT
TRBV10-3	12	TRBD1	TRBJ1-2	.	CATRTGSYGYTF	TGTGCCACCCGGACAGGGAGCTATGGCTACACCTTC
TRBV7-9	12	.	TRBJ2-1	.	CASSPPGGEQFF	TGTGCCAGCAGCCCCCCGGGGGGCGAGCAGTTCTTC
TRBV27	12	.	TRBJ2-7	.	CARGTPPYEQYF	TGTGCCAGAGGGACTCCTCCCTACGAGCAGTACTTC
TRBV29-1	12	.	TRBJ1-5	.	CSVGEGIQPQHF	TGCAGCGTCGGGGAAGGAATTCAGCCCCAGCATTTT
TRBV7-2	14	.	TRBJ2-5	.	CASSGGKRRETQYF	TGTGCCAGCAGCGGGGGGAAAAGGAGAGAGACCCAGTACTTC
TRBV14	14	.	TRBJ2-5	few	CASSLHRDQETQYF	TGTGCCAGCAGCCTTCACCGGGACCAAGAGACCCAGTACTTC
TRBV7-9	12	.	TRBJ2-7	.	CASSRQGYEQYF	TGTGCCAGCAGTCGCCAGGGGTACGAGCAGTACTTC
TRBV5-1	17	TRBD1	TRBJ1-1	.	CASSLARTGERDTEAFF	TGCGCCAGCAGCTTGGCCCGAACAGGGGAGAGGGACACTGAAGCTTTCTTT
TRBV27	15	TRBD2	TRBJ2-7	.	CASRLGASGYTKQYF	TGTGCCAGCAGACTAGGGGCTAGCGGCTATACGAAGCAGTACTTC
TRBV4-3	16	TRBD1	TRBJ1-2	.	CASSQGRTGRGDGYTF	TGCGCCAGCAGCCAAGGGAGGACAGGGAGGGGAGATGGCTACACCTTC
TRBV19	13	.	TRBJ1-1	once	CASSWGANTEAFF	TGTGCCAGTAGTTGGGGAGCGAACACTGAAGCTTTCTTT
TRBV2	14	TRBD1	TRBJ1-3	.	CAGRQGVSGNTIYF	TGTGCCGGAAGACAGGGAGTAAGTGGAAACACCATATATTTT
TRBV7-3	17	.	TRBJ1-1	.	CASSLQGSGLSGTEAFF	TGTGCCAGCAGCTTACAGGGCTCAGGTTTATCAGGGACTGAAGCTTTCTTT
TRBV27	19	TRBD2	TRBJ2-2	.	CASSFGLAGGPRWFGELFF	TGTGCCAGCAGTTTTGGCCTAGCGGGGGGTCCGCGCTGGTTCGGGGAGCTGTTTTTT
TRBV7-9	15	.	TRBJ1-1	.	CSSSPGRVVPTPAFF	TGTTCCAGCAGCCCGGGTCGAGTAGTGCCAACGCCAGCTTTCTTT
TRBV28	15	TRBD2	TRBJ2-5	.	CASSYSGRGSKEQYF	TGTGCCAGCAGTTATAGCGGGAGGGGGTCGAAGGAGCAGTACTTC
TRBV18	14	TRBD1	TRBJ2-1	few	CASSARQGRNEQFF	TGTGCCAGCTCAGCAAGACAGGGGAGGAATGAGCAGTTCTTC
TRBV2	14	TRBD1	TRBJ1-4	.	CASRRTGLNEKLFF	TGTGCCAGCAGAAGGACAGGGCTCAATGAAAAACTGTTTTTT
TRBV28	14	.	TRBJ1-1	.	CASRPGRGNTEAFF	TGTGCCAGCAGACCAGGGAGGGGGAACACTGAAGCTTTCTTT
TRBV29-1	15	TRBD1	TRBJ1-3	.	CSVEEARGSGNTIYF	TGCAGCGTTGAAGAGGCCAGGGGGTCTGGAAACACCATATATTTT
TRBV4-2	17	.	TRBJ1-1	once	CASSQEARLRMNTEAFF	TGTGCCAGCAGCCAAGAAGCCCGACTCCGAATGAACACTGAAGCTTTCTTT
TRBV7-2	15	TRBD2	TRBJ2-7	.	CASSPLAGSSYEQYF	TGTGCCAGCAGCCCGTTAGCGGGGAGCTCCTACGAGCAGTACTTC
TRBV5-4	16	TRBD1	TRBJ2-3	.	CASSPTGTGPTDTQYF	TGTGCCAGCAGCCCGACCGGGACAGGCCCCACAGATACGCAGTATTTT
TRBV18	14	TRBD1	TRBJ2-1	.	CASSGGQPNNEQFF	TGTGCCAGCTCAGGGGGACAGCCCAACAATGAGCAGTTCTTC